The 9 T cell receptor beta chains presented below share a single source sample, sequenced in a study of CD8+ T cells in alopecia areata (dated by TCRdb to 2016 to 2019). Library preparation employed the immunoSEQ multiplex PCR assay. RNA was extracted from all samples and reverse transcribed into cDNA as template for TCR sequencing. Not all clones reach the TCRdb copy of this immuneACCESS table, which keeps in-frame sequences only. Checked studies attribute under half of the gap to unresolved V genes and leave the rest unexplained. The data for this sample show around 110,000 clones, each detected more than once. The ten largest clonotypes hold about 19% of the sample. The specimen sequenced was lesional skin. These receptors were obtained from a C3H/HeJ mouse with alopecia areata. In terms of MHC, this strain is H2-k.

The table lists this clone with many counts. Gene names and germline match the mouse. The read finishes 4 residues shy of the CDR3 end, and the germline J gene is used to complete it. V gene TRBV13-3 combines with J gene TRBJ2-7, with 7 bases that match TRBD1. Germline V gives CDR1 NNHDY, CDR2 SYVADS. The junction had 3 bases not matched to a gene; V was cut back by 5 bases and J by 1 base. The length of the CDR3 is 13 residues. CDR3 DNA (partial): TGTGCCAGCAGAGGACAGGAATCCTAT. Protein: CASRGQESY. The full CDR3 protein is CASRGQESYEQYF.

This clone was detected a few times. The genes are named according to mouse. Coverage ceases 4 residues before the CDR3 finishes, and the germline J gene fills in the end. The chain recombines TRBV31 with TRBJ2-2, with 10 positions matching TRBD1. Germline CDR1 reads GKSSPN; CDR2 reads SITVG. The ends lost 3 bases at V and 6 bases at J; junction bases unmatched: 4. The CDR3 has 14 residues. Partial CDR3 DNA: TGTGCCTGGAGCCCCGGACAGGGGGCCGGG. Amino acid sequence: CAWSPGQGAG. The whole CDR3 protein is CAWSPGQGAGQLYF.

This clone came up a few times. Gene names and germline refer to mouse. The CDR3 goes on 4 residues after the read ends, and that part is filled in from the germline J gene. The chain joins TRBV12-1 to TRBJ2-5; D may be TRBD2 (6 bases). V gave up 4 bases and J gave up 1 base, with 8 bases separating them. The CDR3 sequence is 13 residues long. CDR1 SGHSN and CDR2 HYEKVE come from the germline V gene. Partial CDR3 DNA: TGTGCCAGCTCGCCTGGGGACCAAGAC. The encoded protein is CASSPGDQD. The entire CDR3 protein is CASSPGDQDTQYF.

Concerning this clone itself: All gene names here are mouse names. Read sequence stops 4 residues before the CDR3 end, and the germline J gene provides the missing end. The chain has TRBV1 and TRBJ2-1, with 7 bases matching TRBD2. The CDR3 runs to 16 residues. Germline-derived CDR1 and CDR2 are NSQYPW and LRSPGD (reference sequence). Trimming cost V 0 bases and J 3 bases; bases outside gene matches: 5. CDR3: CTCSADYLGVYAEQFF. CDR3 bases read: TGCACCTGCAGTGCAGATTACCTGGGGGTCTATGCT.

This clone came up many times. Gene names refer to mouse genes. Read coverage stops 4 residues before the CDR3 terminus; the germline J gene supplies the remainder. V and J are TRBV13-3 and TRBJ2-7, with 7 bases lining up with TRBD1. Trimming cost V 2 bases and J 3 bases; bases outside gene matches: 5. There are 14 residues in the CDR3. Germline assignment: CDR1 NNHDY and CDR2 SYVADS. The part of the CDR3 DNA that was read is TGTGCCAGCAGTGAGACAGGGACGGTCTAT. It translates to CASSETGTVY. The entire CDR3 protein reads CASSETGTVYEQYF.

Points on this clone: The gene names here belong to mouse. The sequenced fragment ends 4 residues before the CDR3 boundary, so the rest is inferred from the germline J gene. Other nucleotide sequences from this sample produce the same CDR3. The gene calls are TRBV19 and TRBJ2-7; no firm D call. The CDR3 is 11 amino acids. The germline gives CDR1 FNHDT, CDR2 SITEND (reference sequence). Trimming took 6 bases from V and 0 from J, leaving 4 bases between them. The sequenced CDR3 bases are TGTGCCAGCACCAACTCCTAT. This encodes CASTNSY. From start to end, the CDR3 is CASTNSYEQYF.

A few counts support this clone. Here the gene names and germline are mouse. The CDR3 extends 4 residues past the end of the read, so its final part is completed from the germline J gene. The chain uses TRBV19 and TRBJ2-7, with TRBD2 matching over 13 bases. There are 15 residues in the CDR3. CDR1 is FNHDT and CDR2 is SITEND in the germline V gene (reference sequence). CDR3 sequence: CASRTGTGGGYEQYF. The sequenced part of the CDR3 DNA is TGTGCCAGCAGGACCGGGACTGGGGGGGGTTAT.

As to this clone: Genes and germline are mouse. The observed sequence ends 4 residues before the CDR3 terminus, with the missing tail filled in from the germline J gene. The V call is TRBV5, the J call TRBJ2-3, with D tentatively TRBD2 (6 bases). Between the trimmed V and J ends, which lost 3 bases and 3 bases, there was a span of 7 bases. CDR3 length: 13 amino acids. Germline V CDR1 and CDR2: LGHNA, YNLKQL (reference sequence). The CDR3 loop reads CASSHLGAETLYF. The sequenced part of the CDR3 DNA is TGTGCCAGCAGCCATCTGGGGGCAGAA.

This clone was observed a few times. Germline and genes: mouse. The read halts 4 residues ahead of the CDR3 end, with the missing end drawn from the germline J gene. This chain links TRBV13-1 with TRBJ2-7, with TRBD2 matching 11 bases. The germline CDR1 and CDR2 sequences are NSHNY and SYGAGN. V was pared by 1 base and J by 3 bases, with 3 bases of the junction left unmatched. The length of the CDR3 is 15 residues. CDR3 region: CASSDWTGGSYEQYF. The part of the CDR3 DNA that was read is TGTGCCAGCAGTGATTGGACTGGGGGGAGCTAT.